Listed below are T cell receptor beta chains from one sample, sequenced in a study of metastatic and nonmetastatic thyroid tumors. TCRdb re-called the PCR reads through MiXCR. In the table there are around 70,000 clones, around 19% of which are singletons. The sample was blood. These TCRs come from a female donor with papillary thyroid cancer or a benign thyroid nodule (not recorded which). Some clones in this sample may be carry-over from other donors' samples. CDR3s include the opening cysteine and the closing phenylalanine or tryptophan. Fields, in order: J gene, V gene, CDR3 protein.

J: TRBJ1-5; V: TRBV20-1; CDR3: CSARDPTDLSNQPQHF
J: TRBJ2-7; V: TRBV11-2; CDR3: CASSLVGGSSEQYF
J: TRBJ2-7; V: TRBV18; CDR3: CASSRTSGQGVEQYF
J: TRBJ2-1; V: TRBV19; CDR3: CASSIFGGKLSYNEQFF
J: TRBJ2-5; V: TRBV18; CDR3: CASSPGGRKGETQYF
J: TRBJ1-2; V: TRBV6-1; CDR3: CASTKPGSYGYTF
J: TRBJ2-7; V: TRBV20-1; CDR3: CSARDSPSGYEQYF
J: TRBJ2-7; V: TRBV6-1; CDR3: CASRGTGAYEQYF
J: TRBJ1-5; V: TRBV2; CDR3: CASSGHRRTNQPQHF
J: TRBJ2-1; V: TRBV30; CDR3: CAWSVGDSYNEQFF
J: TRBJ2-1; V: TRBV11-2; CDR3: CASSPRLAVYNEQFF
J: TRBJ2-3; V: TRBV4-1; CDR3: CASSRSGTTKGTQYF
J: TRBJ2-7; V: TRBV9; CDR3: CASSTQNEQYF
J: TRBJ2-7; V: TRBV24-1; CDR3: CATSGRQGNSAYEQYF
J: TRBJ1-2; V: TRBV4-2; CDR3: CASSQGGRDRAGYTF
J: TRBJ2-7; V: TRBV20-1; CDR3: CSARVPAGGYEQYF
J: TRBJ2-7; V: TRBV27; CDR3: CASSFLRDSSYEQYF
J: TRBJ1-2; V: TRBV20-1; CDR3: CSARDRQGARYGYTF
J: TRBJ1-6; V: TRBV2; CDR3: CASIRTGGSPLHF
J: TRBJ2-5; V: TRBV10-3; CDR3: CAIGDQETQYF
J: TRBJ2-7; V: TRBV7-2; CDR3: CASSSHRATWEQYF
J: TRBJ1-6; V: TRBV19; CDR3: CASSAQGQSYNSPLHF
J: TRBJ2-1; V: TRBV12-3/TRBV12-4; CDR3: CASSLRPSGGNEQFF
J: TRBJ1-5; V: TRBV24-1; CDR3: CATSGSRDSNQPQHF
J: TRBJ2-7; V: TRBV4-2; CDR3: CASSQEQLTYEQYF
J: TRBJ1-5; V: TRBV4-1; CDR3: CASSQPGTGHQPQHF
J: TRBJ2-2; V: TRBV19; CDR3: CASLRRSGELFF
J: TRBJ1-1; V: TRBV28; CDR3: CASTKGGGRVTEAFF
J: TRBJ2-7; V: TRBV3-1; CDR3: CAIIPMTSGRAYEQYF
J: TRBJ1-5; V: TRBV7-9; CDR3: CASSPSGTSGQPQHF
J: TRBJ2-7; V: TRBV28; CDR3: CASRRTSGRNEQYF
J: TRBJ1-6; V: TRBV18; CDR3: CASSRISNNSPLHF
J: TRBJ1-5; V: TRBV20-1; CDR3: CSARVSQGNQPQHF
J: TRBJ2-2; V: TRBV20-1; CDR3: CSARGYANTGELFF
J: TRBJ2-5; V: TRBV6-5; CDR3: CASSYLTSGETQYF
J: TRBJ2-7; V: TRBV18; CDR3: CASSPGLDRSYEQYF
J: TRBJ1-4; V: TRBV12-3/TRBV12-4; CDR3: CASTQTGGGEKLFF
J: TRBJ2-7; V: TRBV18; CDR3: CASSPAVALGVEQYF
J: TRBJ1-1; V: TRBV5-1; CDR3: CASSFVTGGNTEAFF
J: TRBJ1-5; V: TRBV12-3/TRBV12-4; CDR3: CASSLDLGYGNQPQHF
J: TRBJ2-7; V: TRBV11-1; CDR3: CASSLVGQDGSYEQYF
J: TRBJ1-1; V: TRBV12-3/TRBV12-4; CDR3: CASSGTGGNTEAFF
J: TRBJ2-3; V: TRBV5-6; CDR3: CASTGTSGNSQYF
J: TRBJ2-5; V: TRBV6-1; CDR3: CASRARPGLSIGETQYF
J: TRBJ2-7; V: TRBV6-5; CDR3: CASSYVGRNEQYF
J: TRBJ2-7; V: TRBV11-3; CDR3: CASSAGQSYEQYF
J: TRBJ2-5; V: TRBV24-1; CDR3: CATSDLGTDYETQYF
J: TRBJ2-1; V: TRBV5-1; CDR3: CSSSWDSNEQFF
J: TRBJ2-5; V: TRBV9; CDR3: CASSVDLARETQYF
J: TRBJ2-7; V: TRBV20-1; CDR3: CSAIFADLPYEQYF
J: TRBJ2-6; V: TRBV20-1; CDR3: CSAINSGANVLTF
J: TRBJ1-3; V: TRBV11-2; CDR3: CASSLVTGKGNTIYF
J: TRBJ2-3; V: TRBV24-1; CDR3: CATRTGTGETDTQYF
J: TRBJ1-2; V: TRBV5-4; CDR3: CASSLPGSRGYTF
J: TRBJ1-6; V: TRBV2; CDR3: CASSAGPLHF
J: TRBJ2-7; V: TRBV27; CDR3: CASSLPGQPLVF
J: TRBJ2-5; V: TRBV11-2; CDR3: CASSLRWQGAETQYF
J: TRBJ1-4; V: TRBV28; CDR3: CASSLGAQVEKLFF